This T cell receptor beta chain was retrieved from a study of T cell clonality in common variable immunodeficiency. The study's findings and limits: CVID subjects had higher TCRbeta clonality than healthy controls, most marked in about a third.

This clone was seen more than once but under ten times. Its antigen is as yet unknown. The CDR3 extends 3 residues past the end of the read, so its final part is completed from the germline J gene. Produced via immunoSEQ multiplex PCR; TCRdb's table is partial and in-frame only. The data show 35,000 to 55,000 clones, with none appearing a single time. CDR1 and CDR2 from the germline V gene are WSHSY and SAAADI. Trimming shortened V by 6 bases and J by 3 bases, and 9 bases separated the two germline ends. The CDR3 totals 13 residues. This clonotype was obtained from a person aged 18 to 70 in good health. The genes are TRBV10-2 and TRBJ1-5, with a possible D match to TRBD1 (5 bases). Sequencing was done on a sample of peripheral blood mononuclear cells. The covered CDR3 bases are TGCGCCAGCAGCGGGGGAAACAATCAGCCC. Its translation is CASSGGNNQP. The CDR3 reads in full as CASSGGNNQPQHF.